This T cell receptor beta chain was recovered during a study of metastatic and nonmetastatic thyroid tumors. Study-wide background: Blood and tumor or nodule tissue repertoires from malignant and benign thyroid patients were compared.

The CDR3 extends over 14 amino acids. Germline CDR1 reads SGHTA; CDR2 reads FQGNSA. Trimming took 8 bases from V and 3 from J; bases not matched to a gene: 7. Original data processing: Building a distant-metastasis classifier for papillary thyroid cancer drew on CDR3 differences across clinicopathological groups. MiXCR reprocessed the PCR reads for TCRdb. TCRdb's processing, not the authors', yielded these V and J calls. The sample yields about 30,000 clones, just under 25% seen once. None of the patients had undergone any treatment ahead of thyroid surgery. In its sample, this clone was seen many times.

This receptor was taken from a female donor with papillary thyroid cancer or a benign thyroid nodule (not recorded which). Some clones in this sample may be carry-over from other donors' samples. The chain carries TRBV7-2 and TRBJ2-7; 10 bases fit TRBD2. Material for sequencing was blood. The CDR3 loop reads CASGFSSGSYEQYF. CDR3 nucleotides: TGTGCCAGCGGATTCTCTAGCGGGAGCTACGAGCAGTACTTC. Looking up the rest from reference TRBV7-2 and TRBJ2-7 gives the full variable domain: GAGVSQSPSNKVTEKGKDVELRCDPISGHTALYWYRQSLGQGLEFLIYFQGNSAPDKSGLPSDRFSAERTGGSVSTLTIQRTQQEDSAVYLCASGFSSGSYEQYFGPGTRLTVT.